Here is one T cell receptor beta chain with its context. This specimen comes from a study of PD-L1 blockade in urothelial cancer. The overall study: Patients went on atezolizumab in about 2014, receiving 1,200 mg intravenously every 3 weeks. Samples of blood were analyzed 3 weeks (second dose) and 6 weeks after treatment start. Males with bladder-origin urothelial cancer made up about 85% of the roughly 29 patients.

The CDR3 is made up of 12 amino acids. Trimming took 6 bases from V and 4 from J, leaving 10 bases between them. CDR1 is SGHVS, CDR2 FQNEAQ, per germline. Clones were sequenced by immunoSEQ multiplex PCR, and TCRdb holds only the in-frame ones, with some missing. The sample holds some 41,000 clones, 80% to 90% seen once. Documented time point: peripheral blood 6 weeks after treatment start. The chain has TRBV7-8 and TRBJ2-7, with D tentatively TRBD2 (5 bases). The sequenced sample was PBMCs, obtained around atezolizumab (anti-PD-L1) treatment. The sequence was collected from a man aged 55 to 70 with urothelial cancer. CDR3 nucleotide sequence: TGTGCCAGCAGGGGGTGGGAGTACGAGCAGTACTTC. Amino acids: CASRGWEYEQYF.